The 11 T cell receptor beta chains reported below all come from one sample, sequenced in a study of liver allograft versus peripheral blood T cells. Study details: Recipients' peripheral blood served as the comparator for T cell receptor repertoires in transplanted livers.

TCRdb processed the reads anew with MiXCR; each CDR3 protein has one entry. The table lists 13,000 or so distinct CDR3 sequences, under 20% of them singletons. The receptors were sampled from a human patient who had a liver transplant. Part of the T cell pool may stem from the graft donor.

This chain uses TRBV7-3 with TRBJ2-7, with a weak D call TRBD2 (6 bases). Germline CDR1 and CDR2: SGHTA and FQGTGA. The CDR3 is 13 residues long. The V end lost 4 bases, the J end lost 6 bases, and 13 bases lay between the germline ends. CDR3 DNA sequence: TGTGCCAGCAGCTCTGGACGGGACTCCGAGCAGTACTTC. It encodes CASSSGRDSEQYF.

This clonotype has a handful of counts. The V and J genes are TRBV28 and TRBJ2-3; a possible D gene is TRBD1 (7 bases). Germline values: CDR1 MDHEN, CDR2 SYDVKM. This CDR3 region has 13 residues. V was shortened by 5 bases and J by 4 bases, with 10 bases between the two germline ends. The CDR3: CASSPGGSDTQYF. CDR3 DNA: TGTGCCAGCAGTCCAGGGGGGTCAGATACGCAGTATTTT.

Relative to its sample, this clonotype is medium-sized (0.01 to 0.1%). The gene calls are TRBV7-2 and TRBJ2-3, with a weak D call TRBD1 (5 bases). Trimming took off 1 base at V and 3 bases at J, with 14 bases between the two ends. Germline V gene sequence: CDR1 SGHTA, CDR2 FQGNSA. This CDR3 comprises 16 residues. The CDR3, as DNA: TGTGCCAGCAGCTTAGGTGCAGGGCGTGGGACAGATACGCAGTATTTT. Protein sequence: CASSLGAGRGTDTQYF.

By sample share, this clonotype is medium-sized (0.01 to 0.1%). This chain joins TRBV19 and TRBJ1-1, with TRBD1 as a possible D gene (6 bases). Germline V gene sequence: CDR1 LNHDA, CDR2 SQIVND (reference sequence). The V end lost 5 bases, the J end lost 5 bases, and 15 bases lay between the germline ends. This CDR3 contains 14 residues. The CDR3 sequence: CASSDQGRITEAFF. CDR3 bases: TGTGCCAGTAGTGACCAGGGGCGAATTACTGAAGCTTTCTTT.

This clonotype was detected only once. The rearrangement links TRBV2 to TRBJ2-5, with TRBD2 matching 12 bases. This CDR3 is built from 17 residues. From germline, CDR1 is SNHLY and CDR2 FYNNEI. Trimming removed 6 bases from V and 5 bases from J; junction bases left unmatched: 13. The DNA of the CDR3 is TGTGCCAGCAGGAAGACTAGCGGGGGCCTCACTGGGGAGACCCAGTACTTC. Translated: CASRKTSGGLTGETQYF.

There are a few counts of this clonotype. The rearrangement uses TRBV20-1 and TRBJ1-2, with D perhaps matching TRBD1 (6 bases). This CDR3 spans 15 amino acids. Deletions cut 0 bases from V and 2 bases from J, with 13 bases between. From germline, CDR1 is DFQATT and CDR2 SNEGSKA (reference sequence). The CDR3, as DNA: TGCAGTGCTAGAGATTCTGGACAGTTAAACTATGGCTACACCTTC. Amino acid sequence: CSARDSGQLNYGYTF.

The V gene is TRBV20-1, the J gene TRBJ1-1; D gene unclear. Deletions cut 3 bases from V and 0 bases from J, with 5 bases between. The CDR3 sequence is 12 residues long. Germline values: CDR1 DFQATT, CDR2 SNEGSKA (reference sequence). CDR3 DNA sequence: TGCAGTGCTAGGGGGTTGAACACTGAAGCTTTCTTT. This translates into CSARGLNTEAFF.

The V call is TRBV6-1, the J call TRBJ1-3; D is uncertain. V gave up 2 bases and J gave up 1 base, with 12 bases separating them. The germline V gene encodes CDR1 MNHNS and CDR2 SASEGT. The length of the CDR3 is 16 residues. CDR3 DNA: TGTGCCAGCAGTGAAAGGCTCGTGCTATCTGGAAACACCATATATTTT. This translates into CASSERLVLSGNTIYF.

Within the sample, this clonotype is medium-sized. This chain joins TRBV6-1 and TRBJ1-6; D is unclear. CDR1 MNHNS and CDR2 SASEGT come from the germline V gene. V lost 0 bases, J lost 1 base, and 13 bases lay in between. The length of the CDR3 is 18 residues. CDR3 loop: CASSEALESVSYNSPLHF. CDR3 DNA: TGTGCCAGCAGTGAAGCGCTGGAGAGTGTGTCCTATAATTCACCCCTCCACTTT.

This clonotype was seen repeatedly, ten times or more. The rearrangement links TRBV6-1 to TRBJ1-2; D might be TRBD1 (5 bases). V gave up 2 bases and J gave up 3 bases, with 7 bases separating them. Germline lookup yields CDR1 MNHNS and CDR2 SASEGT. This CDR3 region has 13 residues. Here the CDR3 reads CASSELTDYGYTF. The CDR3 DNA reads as TGTGCCAGCAGTGAATTGACAGACTATGGCTACACCTTC.

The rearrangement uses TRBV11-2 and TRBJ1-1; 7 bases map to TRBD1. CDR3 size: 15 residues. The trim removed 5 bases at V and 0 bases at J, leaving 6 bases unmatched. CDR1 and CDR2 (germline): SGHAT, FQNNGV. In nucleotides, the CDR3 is TGTGCCAGCAGCCCATACACAGGGGTGAACACTGAAGCTTTCTTT. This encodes CASSPYTGVNTEAFF. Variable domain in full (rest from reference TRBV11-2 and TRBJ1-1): EAGVAQSPRYKIIEKRQSVAFWCNPISGHATLYWYQQILGQGPKLLIQFQNNGVVDDSQLPKDRFSAERLKGVDSTLKIQPAKLEDSAVYLCASSPYTGVNTEAFFGQGTRLTVV.